The next 11 T cell receptor beta chains were all read from a single sample in a study of response to subunit inactivated influenza vaccine. TCRdb fed the RT-PCR reads into MiXCR, producing one record per CDR3 protein. The table includes more than 600,000 distinct CDR3 sequences, less than 20% detected once. The input for sequencing was PBMCs from blood, taken about 5 days after vaccination. The receptors originated from a man aged 50 to 60 who received an inactivated influenza vaccine.

The V gene is TRBV9, the J gene TRBJ1-4; D is ambiguous. Germline V gene sequence: CDR1 SGDLS, CDR2 YYNGEE. Trimming pared 3 bases from V and 0 bases from J, leaving 9 bases between. The CDR3 extends over 15 amino acids. CDR3 sequence (DNA): TGTGCCAGCAGCGCCGGGATTGCAACTAATGAAAAACTGTTTTTT. It is translated as CASSAGIATNEKLFF.

This clonotype appeared a few times. One junction end disagrees with the germline gene, perhaps due to a read error. The chain has TRBV6-4 and TRBJ1-1; the D is unclear. The CDR3 is 13 residues long. CDR1 and CDR2 from the germline V gene are MRHNA and SNTAGT. The CDR3 DNA reads as TGTGCCAGCAGTGAAAGGGAGGAGAGGCAGCGGAACTTT. Its protein product is CASSEREERQRNF.

The table lists this clonotype with many counts. This chain joins TRBV15 and TRBJ2-2, with D possibly TRBD2 on 6 matching bases. Trimming left V 5 bases short and J 0 bases short, with 13 bases between. CDR3 length: 16 amino acids. Germline loops: CDR1 LNHNV, CDR2 YYDKDF (reference sequence). The DNA of the CDR3 is TGTGCCACCAGCGGACGGAGGGTTACGAACACCGGGGAGCTGTTTTTT. Encoded protein: CATSGRRVTNTGELFF.

This chain links TRBV7-2 with TRBJ1-2; 7 positions agree with TRBD1. Germline V gene sequence: CDR1 SGHTA, CDR2 FQGNSA. V gave up 5 bases and J gave up 0 bases; unmatched junction bases: 12. There are 17 residues in the CDR3. The CDR3 protein is CASSRRAGTVSNYGYTF. In nucleotides, the CDR3 is TGTGCCAGCAGCCGCAGAGCGGGGACAGTTTCTAACTATGGCTACACCTTC.

V gene TRBV12-3 or TRBV12-4 combines with J gene TRBJ2-3, with D hard to call. The germline V and J ends were trimmed by 3 bases and 4 bases, with 11 bases remaining between them. The CDR3 covers 14 residues. CDR3 sequence (DNA): TGTGCCAGCAGTTTCGTAGGATCGGCAGATACGCAGTATTTT. Its translation: CASSFVGSADTQYF.

This clonotype has ten or more counts. The genes are TRBV3-1 and TRBJ1-6; possible D gene TRBD1, 6 bases. The germline gives CDR1 LGHDT, CDR2 YNNKEL (reference sequence). This CDR3 has 13 residues. V was trimmed by 0 bases and J by 14 bases, leaving 11 bases between them. CDR3 protein: CASSQEQGRTLHF. In DNA, the CDR3 is TGTGCCAGCAGCCAAGAACAGGGAAGAACCCTCCACTTT.

CDR3 residues: CASSQQDWSSYNEQFF. The DNA for the CDR3 is TGCGCCAGCAGCCAACAAGACTGGAGCTCCTACAATGAGCAGTTCTTC. The genes are TRBV4-1 and TRBJ2-1; D gene unclear. V lost 2 bases to trimming and J lost 0 bases, with 11 bases between them. The germline gives CDR1 MGHRA, CDR2 YSYEKL. CDR3 length: 16 residues.

In its sample, this clonotype was seen many times. The rearrangement uses TRBV12-3 or TRBV12-4 and TRBJ1-4, with D possibly being TRBD1 (5 bases). Trimming removed 2 bases at V and 5 bases at J, with 9 bases between. The CDR3 is 14 residues long. CDR3 nucleotides: TGTGCCAGCAGTTTACATGGGGCGAATGAAAAACTGTTTTTT. It is translated as CASSLHGANEKLFF.

This clonotype was observed a few times. The chain carries TRBV6-1 and TRBJ2-2; the D is unclear. CDR1 MNHNS and CDR2 SASEGT come from the germline V gene. Trimming took off 7 bases at V and 4 bases at J, with 10 bases between the two ends. This CDR3 is built from 13 residues. The DNA for the CDR3 is TGTGCCAGCACTCTTCCGGCCACCGGGGAGCTGTTTTTT. This encodes CASTLPATGELFF.

In this sample, this clonotype turned up a few times. This chain uses TRBV6-5 with TRBJ2-1, with unresolved D. The V gene's germline CDR1 is MNHEY and CDR2 SVGAGI. Trimming took off 2 bases at V and 6 bases at J, with 11 bases between the two ends. The CDR3 has 14 amino acids. This CDR3 is CASSYDSGINEQFF. CDR3 DNA sequence: TGTGCCAGCAGTTACGACTCGGGCATCAATGAGCAGTTCTTC.

This clonotype appeared a few times. This chain links TRBV29-1 with TRBJ2-1; D gene unclear. Germline-derived CDR1 and CDR2 are SQVTM and ANQGSEA. Trimming shortened V by 0 bases and J by 0 bases, and 12 bases separated the two germline ends. CDR3 size: 16 residues. CDR3 bases: TGCAGCGTTGAAGAGTTAGAGCTGAACTCCTACAATGAGCAGTTCTTC. Encoded protein: CSVEELELNSYNEQFF.